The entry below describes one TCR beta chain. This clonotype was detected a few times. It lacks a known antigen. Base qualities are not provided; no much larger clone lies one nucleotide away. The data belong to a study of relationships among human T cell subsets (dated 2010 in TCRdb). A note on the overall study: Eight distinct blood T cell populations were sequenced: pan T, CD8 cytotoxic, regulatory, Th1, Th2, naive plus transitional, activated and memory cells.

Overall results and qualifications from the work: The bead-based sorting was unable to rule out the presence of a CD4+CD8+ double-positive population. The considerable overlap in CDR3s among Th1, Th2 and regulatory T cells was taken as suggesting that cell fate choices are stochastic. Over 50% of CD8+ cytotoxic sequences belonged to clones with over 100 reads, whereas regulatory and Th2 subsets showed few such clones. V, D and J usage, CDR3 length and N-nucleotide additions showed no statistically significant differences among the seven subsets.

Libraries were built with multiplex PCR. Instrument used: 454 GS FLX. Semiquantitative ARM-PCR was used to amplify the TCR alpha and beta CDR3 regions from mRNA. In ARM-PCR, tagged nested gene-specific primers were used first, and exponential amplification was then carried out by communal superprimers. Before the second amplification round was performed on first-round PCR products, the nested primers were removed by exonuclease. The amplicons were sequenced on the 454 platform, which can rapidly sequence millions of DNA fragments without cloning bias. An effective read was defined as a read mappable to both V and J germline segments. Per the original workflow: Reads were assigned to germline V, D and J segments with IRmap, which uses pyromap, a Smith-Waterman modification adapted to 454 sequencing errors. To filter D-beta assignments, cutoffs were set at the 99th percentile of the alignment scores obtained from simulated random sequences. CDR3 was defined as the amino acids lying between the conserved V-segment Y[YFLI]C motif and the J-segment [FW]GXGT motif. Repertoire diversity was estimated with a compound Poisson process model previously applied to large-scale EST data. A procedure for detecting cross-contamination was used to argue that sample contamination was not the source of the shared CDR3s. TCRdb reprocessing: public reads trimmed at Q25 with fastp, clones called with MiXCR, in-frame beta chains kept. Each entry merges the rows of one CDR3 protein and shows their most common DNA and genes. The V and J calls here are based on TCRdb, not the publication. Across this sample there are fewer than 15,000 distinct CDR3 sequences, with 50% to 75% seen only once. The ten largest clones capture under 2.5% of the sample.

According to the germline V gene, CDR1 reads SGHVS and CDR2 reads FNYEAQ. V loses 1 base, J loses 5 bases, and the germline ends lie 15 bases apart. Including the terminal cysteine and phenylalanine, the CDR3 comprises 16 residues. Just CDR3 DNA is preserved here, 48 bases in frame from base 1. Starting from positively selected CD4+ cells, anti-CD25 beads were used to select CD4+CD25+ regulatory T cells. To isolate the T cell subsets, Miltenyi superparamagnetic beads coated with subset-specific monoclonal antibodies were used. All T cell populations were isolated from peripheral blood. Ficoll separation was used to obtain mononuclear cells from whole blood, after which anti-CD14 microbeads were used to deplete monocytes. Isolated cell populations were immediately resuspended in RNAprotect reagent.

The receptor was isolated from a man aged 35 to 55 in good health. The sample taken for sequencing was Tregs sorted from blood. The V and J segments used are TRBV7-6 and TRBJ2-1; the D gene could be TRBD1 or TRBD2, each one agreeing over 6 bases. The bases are TGTGCCAGCAGCTTAGAAGGTTCGGGGGCCCACAATGAGCAGTTCTTC. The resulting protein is CASSLEGSGAHNEQFF.